These 9 T cell receptor beta chains share one sample of origin, sequenced in a study of blood T cell repertoires in COVID-19. This table comes from immunoSEQ multiplex PCR, and its TCRdb copy is limited to in-frame clones, with some not included. Of around 310,000 clones in the sample, approximately 89% were seen once. Sequences were obtained from PBMCs or T cells enriched from blood (not recorded which). The receptors derive from a woman aged 25 to 39 who had recovered from COVID-19.

The chain combines TRBV2 with TRBJ1-1, with D possibly TRBD1 on 5 matching bases. The CDR3 extends over 14 amino acids. The germline V and J ends were trimmed by 6 bases and 1 base, with 12 bases remaining between them. From germline, CDR1 is SNHLY and CDR2 FYNNEI. The CDR3 DNA is TGTGCCAGCAGACTGACAGACGGGAACACTGAAGCTTTCTTT. Amino acid sequence: CASRLTDGNTEAFF.

This chain joins TRBV4-3 and TRBJ1-2; no reliable D call. The CDR3 consists of 15 residues. The V and J ends lost 0 bases and 2 bases respectively, with 10 bases between them. The germline V gene has CDR1 LGHNA and CDR2 YSLEER. The CDR3 sequence is CASSQELGRNYGYTF. In nucleotides, the CDR3 is TGCGCCAGCAGCCAAGAATTGGGCCGGAACTATGGCTACACCTTC.

The chain has TRBV7-2 and TRBJ2-1, with D tentatively TRBD2 (5 bases). The germline gives CDR1 SGHTA, CDR2 FQGNSA. Trimming took 5 bases from V and 4 from J, leaving 15 bases between them. The CDR3 has 15 amino acids. The CDR3 reads CASSPVGGHYNEQFF. In DNA, the CDR3 is TGTGCCAGCAGCCCCGTCGGAGGTCATTACAATGAGCAGTTCTTC. Variable domain in full (rest from reference TRBV7-2 and TRBJ2-1): GAGVSQSPSNKVTEKGKDVELRCDPISGHTALYWYRQSLGQGLEFLIYFQGNSAPDKSGLPSDRFSAERTGGSVSTLTIQRTQQEDSAVYLCASSPVGGHYNEQFFGPGTRLTVL.

Concerning this clone itself: This sample includes further DNA sequences coding for the same CDR3. CDR3 loop: CASSLDRSNQPQHF. The CDR3 DNA reads TGTGCCAGCAGCTTAGACAGGAGCAATCAGCCCCAGCATTTT. V is TRBV6-5 and J is TRBJ1-5, with TRBD1 as a possible D gene (6 bases). Per germline, CDR1 MNHEY and CDR2 SVGAGI. V dropped 6 bases and J dropped 1 base, with 10 bases sitting between them. The CDR3 totals 14 residues.

The chain carries TRBV18 and TRBJ1-2; 7 positions match TRBD1. The germline V gene has CDR1 KGHSH and CDR2 LQKENI. CDR3 length: 12 residues. The V segment lost 2 bases and the J segment 7 bases; nucleotides outside the gene matches: 1. The CDR3 sequence is CASSPDRAGYTF. DNA of the CDR3: TGTGCCAGCTCACCAGACAGGGCTGGCTACACCTTC. The variable domain in full, completed from reference TRBV18 and TRBJ1-2, reads NAGVMQNPRHLVRRRGQEARLRCSPMKGHSHVYWYRQLPEEGLKFMVYLQKENIIDESGMPKERFSAEFPKEGPSILRIQQVVRGDSAAYFCASSPDRAGYTFGSGTRLTVV.

DNA for the CDR3: TGTGCCAGCAGCTTGCAGGGGCAGAATGGCTACACCTTC. Translating it yields CASSLQGQNGYTF. The chain links TRBV5-4 to TRBJ1-2; D is perhaps TRBD1 (6 bases). Trimming stripped 1 base from V and 6 bases from J, with 10 bases between. Germline V lookup: CDR1 SGHNT, CDR2 YYREEE (reference sequence). CDR3 length: 13 residues.

This clone occurred once. Compared with germline, one end of the junction differs, possibly owing to a read error. This chain connects TRBV3-1 (or the pseudogene TRBV3-2) to TRBJ2-7, with D perhaps TRBD2 (6 bases). There are 15 residues in the CDR3. Germline V CDR1 and CDR2: LGHDT, YNNKEL (reference sequence). CDR3 in amino acids: CASRQGTSNIYEQYF. The CDR3, as DNA: TGTGCCAGCAGACAAGGGACTTCTAATATCTACGAGCAGTACTTC.

The table lists this clone with a count of one. The genes are TRBV9 and TRBJ2-1, with D perhaps matching TRBD2 (6 bases). V lost 5 bases and J lost 1, with 13 bases in between. CDR3 size: 15 residues. CDR1 and CDR2 from the germline V gene are SGDLS and YYNGEE. The CDR3 DNA sequence: TGTGCCAGCAGTGCTCAGGGAGGATCCTACAATGAGCAGTTCTTC. Translating gives CASSAQGGSYNEQFF.

The genes are TRBV11-2 and TRBJ2-7, with D possibly being TRBD1 (6 bases). Germline lookup yields CDR1 SGHAT and CDR2 FQNNGV. Trimming shortened V by 4 bases and J by 0 bases, and 22 bases separated the two germline ends. The CDR3 covers 18 residues. CDR3 amino acids: CASSSRGLGGNPSYEQYF. The DNA for the CDR3 is TGTGCCAGCAGCTCTAGGGGTTTAGGGGGAAACCCCTCCTACGAGCAGTACTTC.